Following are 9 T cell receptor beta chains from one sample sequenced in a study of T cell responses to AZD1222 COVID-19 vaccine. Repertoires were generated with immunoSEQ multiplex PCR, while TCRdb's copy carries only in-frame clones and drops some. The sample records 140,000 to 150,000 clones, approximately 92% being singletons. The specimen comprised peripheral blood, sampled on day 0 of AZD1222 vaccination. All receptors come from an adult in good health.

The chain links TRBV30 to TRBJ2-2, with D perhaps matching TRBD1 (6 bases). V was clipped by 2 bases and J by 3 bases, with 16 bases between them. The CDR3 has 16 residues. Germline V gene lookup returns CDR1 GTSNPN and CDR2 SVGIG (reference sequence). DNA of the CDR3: TGTGCCTGGAGTCCATTCCCTGGACAGCACACCGGGGAGCTGTTTTTT. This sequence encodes CAWSPFPGQHTGELFF.

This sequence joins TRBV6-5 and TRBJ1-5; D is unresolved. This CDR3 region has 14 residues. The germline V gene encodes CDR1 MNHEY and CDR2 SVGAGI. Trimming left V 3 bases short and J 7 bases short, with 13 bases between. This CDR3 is CASSYTLRGQPQHF. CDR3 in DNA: TGTGCCAGCAGTTATACCCTTCGAGGACAGCCCCAGCATTTT.

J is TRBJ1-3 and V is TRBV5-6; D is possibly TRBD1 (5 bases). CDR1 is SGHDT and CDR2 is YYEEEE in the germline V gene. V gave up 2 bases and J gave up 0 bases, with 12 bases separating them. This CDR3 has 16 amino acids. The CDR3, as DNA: TGTGCCAGCAGCTTATTTTTACAGGCCTCTGGAAACACCATATATTTT. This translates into CASSLFLQASGNTIYF.

The CDR3, as DNA: TGTGCCAGCAGTTTAAAAGGAACAGGGGCGGACTATGGCTACACCTTC. This sequence encodes CASSLKGTGADYGYTF. The genes are TRBV27 and TRBJ1-2; 7 nucleotides line up with TRBD1. V dropped 2 bases and J dropped 3; count of bases not matched to a gene: 9. The CDR3 runs 16 residues. Germline CDR1 reads MNHEY; CDR2 reads SMNVEV (reference sequence).

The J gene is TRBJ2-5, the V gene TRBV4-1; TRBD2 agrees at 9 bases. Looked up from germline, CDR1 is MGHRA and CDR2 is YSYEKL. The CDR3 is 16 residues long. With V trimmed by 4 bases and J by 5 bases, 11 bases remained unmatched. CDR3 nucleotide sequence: TGCGCCAGCAGCCTTTACGGGACTAGCTCAGGGGAGACCCAGTACTTC. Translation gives CASSLYGTSSGETQYF.

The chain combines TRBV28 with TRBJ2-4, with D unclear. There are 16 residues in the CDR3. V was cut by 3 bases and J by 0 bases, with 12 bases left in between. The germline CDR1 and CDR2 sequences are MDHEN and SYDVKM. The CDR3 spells CASSFHLILAKNIQYF. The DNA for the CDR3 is TGTGCCAGCAGTTTTCATTTAATCCTAGCCAAAAACATTCAGTACTTC.

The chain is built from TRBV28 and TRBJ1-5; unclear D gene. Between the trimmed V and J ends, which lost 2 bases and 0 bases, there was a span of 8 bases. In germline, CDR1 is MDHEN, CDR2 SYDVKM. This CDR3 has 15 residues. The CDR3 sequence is CASSLGSHSNQPQHF. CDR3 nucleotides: TGTGCCAGCAGTTTAGGTAGTCATAGCAATCAGCCCCAGCATTTT.

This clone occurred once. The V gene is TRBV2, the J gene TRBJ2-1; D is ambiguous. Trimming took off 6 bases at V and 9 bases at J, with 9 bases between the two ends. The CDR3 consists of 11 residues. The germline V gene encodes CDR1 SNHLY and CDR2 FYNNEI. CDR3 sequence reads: CASRPLGEQFF. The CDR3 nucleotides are TGTGCCAGCAGACCACTGGGTGAGCAGTTCTTC.

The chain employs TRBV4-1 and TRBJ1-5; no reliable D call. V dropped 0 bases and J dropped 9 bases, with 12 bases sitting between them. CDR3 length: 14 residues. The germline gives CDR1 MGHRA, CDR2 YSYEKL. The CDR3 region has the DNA TGCGCCAGCAGCCAAGACCGGGGAATCCGGCCCCAGCATTTT. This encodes CASSQDRGIRPQHF.